A selection of T cell receptor beta chains follows, all from one sample in a study of regulatory T cells in long-lasting Graves disease. TCRdb ran MiXCR on the multiplex PCR reads and lists one entry per CDR3 protein. The data contain a few hundred thousand distinct CDR3 sequences, roughly a quarter of them seen just once; the ten biggest clones take up roughly 28%. This specimen was peripheral blood mononuclear cells (PBMCs), taken when the disease was refractory, from a patient treated with antithyroid drugs. These TCRs come from a female donor with Graves disease. CDR3s include the opening cysteine and the closing phenylalanine or tryptophan.

V gene	J gene	CDR3 length	CDR3 protein
TRBV5-4	TRBJ1-1	16	CASSLDPGRMNTEAFF
TRBV7-3	TRBJ2-2	12	CASSEQIGELFF
TRBV2	TRBJ2-3	13	CASSEMDTDTQYF
TRBV11-2	TRBJ2-7	15	CASSRPTGAAYEQYF
TRBV6-1	TRBJ1-2	15	CASSVDRYTNYGYTF
TRBV3-1	TRBJ1-2	14	CASSQVGGQSGYTF
TRBV30	TRBJ2-5	16	CAWSVPTGRNQETQYF
TRBV3-1	TRBJ2-4	17	CASSQFAPGLAGNIQYF
TRBV19	TRBJ1-4	13	CASTGQGGEKLFF
TRBV27	TRBJ2-7	14	CASSGGGRDYEQYF
TRBV6-1	TRBJ1-1	12	CASRTGNTEAFF
TRBV28	TRBJ2-2	14	CASSLFYDTGELFF
TRBV4-1	TRBJ2-7	15	CASKPISGASYEQYF
TRBV14	TRBJ2-5	16	CASSPRDVWGKETQYF
TRBV7-9	TRBJ1-4	15	CASSYSGFGNEKLFF
TRBV30	TRBJ2-3	14	CAWQQPLAGDTQYF
TRBV30	TRBJ1-3	15	CAWSKTGGSGNTIYF
TRBV12-3/TRBV12-4	TRBJ2-7	15	CASSLMAEKNYEQYF
TRBV15	TRBJ2-4	14	CATSSPPAQDIQYF
TRBV2	TRBJ2-7	14	CASFFEGSSNEQYF
TRBV6-2/TRBV6-3	TRBJ2-7	16	CASSSSTSGKTYEQYF
TRBV28	TRBJ1-2	14	CASSEMGQGYGYTF
TRBV3-1	TRBJ2-2	17	CASHYGLAERSTGELFF
TRBV19	TRBJ2-7	14	CASSRAGQDYEQYF
TRBV5-6	TRBJ2-7	14	CASRPGQPPYEQYF
TRBV6-1	TRBJ2-7	14	CASSPPGVLYEQYF
TRBV10-3	TRBJ2-3	19	CAISGGLGTSGGVADTQYF
TRBV4-2	TRBJ2-7	16	CASSPRLAGGQNEQYF
TRBV29-1	TRBJ2-1	12	CSGTGAKDEQFF
TRBV10-3	TRBJ1-2	15	CAISAYPTENYGYTF
TRBV20-1	TRBJ2-1	14	CSARGAVSYNEQFF
TRBV3-1	TRBJ2-5	19	CASSQPRAGGVRGQETQYF
TRBV7-9	TRBJ2-6	11	CASSRANVLTF
TRBV29-1	TRBJ1-1	14	CSGTDRGGNTEAFF
TRBV7-9	TRBJ2-7	14	CASSADMVLREQYF
TRBV12-3/TRBV12-4	TRBJ1-1	14	CASRPQETTTEAFF
TRBV20-1	TRBJ2-5	14	CSARGNGLRETQYF
TRBV29-1	TRBJ2-5	13	CSVTPGQKETQYF
TRBV5-1	TRBJ1-2	15	CASSARRTLGYGYTF
TRBV20-1	TRBJ2-7	14	CSARDRTGRSEQYF
TRBV18	TRBJ2-7	12	CASFDSSYEQYF
TRBV28	TRBJ2-7	15	CASSPLRRGNYEQYF
TRBV29-1	TRBJ2-7	13	CSVELAASYEQYF
TRBV7-2	TRBJ1-2	14	CASSFAATWYGYTF
TRBV6-5	TRBJ2-2	17	CASSSSTGGRNTGELFF
TRBV6-9	TRBJ2-7	15	CASSYSDRGPNEQYF
TRBV7-2	TRBJ1-2	14	CASSLDRSNYSYTF
TRBV20-1	TRBJ2-1	14	CSAKGASDYNEQFF
TRBV3-1	TRBJ1-2	13	CASSLRTGIGYTF
TRBV27	TRBJ2-7	15	CASSSRDSRIYEQYF